This paragraph reports one TCR beta chain. Its cognate antigen is unknown. The CDR3 runs to 15 residues. V dropped 5 bases and J dropped 0; count of bases not matched to a gene: 5. Looked up from germline, CDR1 is GTSNPN and CDR2 is SVGIG (reference sequence). The data derive from a study of T cell responses to AZD1222 COVID-19 vaccine. General study results and limits: Just six or seven AZD1222 recipients tested seropositive at baseline.

Measured with immunoSEQ multiplex PCR; TCRdb has only the in-frame clones, and not every one. The table records some 150,000 clones, approximately 92% of them present only once. The input for sequencing was peripheral blood, taken 28 days after the second AZD1222 dose. This sequence joins TRBV30 and TRBJ1-4, with 8 bases aligning to TRBD1. The clonotype comes from an adult who received the AZD1222 COVID-19 vaccine. The CDR3 bases are TGTGCCTGGTCTTCGACAGGGGCAACTAATGAAAAACTGTTTTTT. Encoded protein: CAWSSTGATNEKLFF.